This is a list of T cell receptor beta chains from one sample in a study of CXCR3-negative and CXCR3-positive naive CD8 T cells. TCRdb reprocessed the 5' RACE reads and stores each CDR3 protein as one record, lacking DNA. Its table records 55,000 to 75,000 distinct CDR3 sequences. Input material: naive CXCR3+ CD8+ T cells from blood. The source is a human donor in good health. Some clones in this sample may be carry-over from other donors' samples. Both conserved end residues are part of each CDR3. Each record gives: V gene, J gene, CDR3 protein.

V: TRBV28; J: TRBJ2-7; CDR3: CASSSVADPYEQYF
V: TRBV15; J: TRBJ2-1; CDR3: CATSRDRGFNEQFF
V: TRBV20-1; J: TRBJ2-1; CDR3: CSARGIGTYNEQFF
V: TRBV28; J: TRBJ2-1; CDR3: CASSLEGGFYNEQFF
V: TRBV12-3/TRBV12-4; J: TRBJ2-1; CDR3: CASRAGSSYNEQFF
V: TRBV14; J: TRBJ2-3; CDR3: CASSLPGQGESLDTQYF
V: TRBV9; J: TRBJ2-7; CDR3: CASSVYGGAYEQYF
V: TRBV6-1; J: TRBJ2-5; CDR3: CASSDLRGNQETQYF
V: TRBV29-1; J: TRBJ2-1; CDR3: CSVEARQHNEQFF
V: TRBV27; J: TRBJ1-2; CDR3: CASSFSTGAGYGYTF
V: TRBV6-2/TRBV6-3; J: TRBJ2-4; CDR3: CASTGTIAKNIQYF
V: TRBV12-3/TRBV12-4; J: TRBJ2-2; CDR3: CASSPADRGPNTGELFF
V: TRBV19; J: TRBJ2-2; CDR3: CASSIFTGSTGELFF
V: TRBV9; J: TRBJ2-3; CDR3: CASSETTGFTDTQYF
V: TRBV19; J: TRBJ2-7; CDR3: CASTEASGGAVPYEQYF
V: TRBV15; J: TRBJ2-5; CDR3: CATSRDGQQETQYF
V: TRBV7-7; J: TRBJ2-1; CDR3: CASSSDLQGHNEQFF
V: TRBV7-6; J: TRBJ2-7; CDR3: CASSLADSYEQYF
V: TRBV7-8; J: TRBJ2-3; CDR3: CASSRLAAGGLGDTQYF
V: TRBV7-2; J: TRBJ1-1; CDR3: CASSFNRGVNTEAFF
V: TRBV29-1; J: TRBJ2-2; CDR3: CSVPRATGELFF
V: TRBV6-4; J: TRBJ2-2; CDR3: CASKVQGLRGTGELFF
V: TRBV6-2/TRBV6-3; J: TRBJ2-5; CDR3: CASSYSDETQYF
V: TRBV4-2; J: TRBJ2-1; CDR3: CASSQLPTSGGAGEQFF
V: TRBV5-4; J: TRBJ2-7; CDR3: CASSPRTSGYEQYF
V: TRBV4-2; J: TRBJ2-1; CDR3: CASSRALSSYNEQFF
V: TRBV21-1; J: TRBJ2-7; CDR3: CASSKGTNNSYEQYF
V: TRBV29-1; J: TRBJ2-4; CDR3: CSVDRGSNIQYF
V: TRBV14; J: TRBJ2-7; CDR3: CASSQAGYSSYEQYF
V: TRBV9; J: TRBJ2-6; CDR3: CASSEGTATGANVLTF
V: TRBV14; J: TRBJ2-7; CDR3: CASSQVEFYEQYF
V: TRBV24-1; J: TRBJ2-1; CDR3: CATSETISQGAIYNEQFF
V: TRBV7-9; J: TRBJ1-1; CDR3: CASTPPGTGLGTEAFF
V: TRBV7-3; J: TRBJ2-1; CDR3: CASSLLGGANEQFF
V: TRBV10-2; J: TRBJ1-2; CDR3: CASSDSRSYGYTF
V: TRBV29-1; J: TRBJ2-7; CDR3: CSVPGTGGSRNYEQYF
V: TRBV7-9; J: TRBJ2-7; CDR3: CASSFGQSYEQYF
V: TRBV27; J: TRBJ1-1; CDR3: CASSLSPTANTEAFF
V: TRBV15; J: TRBJ2-1; CDR3: CATSRDLVRLAGDNEQFF
V: TRBV7-9; J: TRBJ1-1; CDR3: CASSLGQGVFEAFF
V: TRBV6-2/TRBV6-3; J: TRBJ2-3; CDR3: CASRQRSRTDTQYF
V: TRBV6-5; J: TRBJ1-4; CDR3: CASAGRVNEKLFF
V: TRBV7-9; J: TRBJ1-2; CDR3: CASSSGLAPRYGYTF
V: TRBV18; J: TRBJ2-1; CDR3: CASSPRTRGENEQFF
V: TRBV7-9; J: TRBJ2-1; CDR3: CASSPPRANSYNEQFF
V: TRBV7-8; J: TRBJ2-7; CDR3: CASSSRGRDGTYEQYF